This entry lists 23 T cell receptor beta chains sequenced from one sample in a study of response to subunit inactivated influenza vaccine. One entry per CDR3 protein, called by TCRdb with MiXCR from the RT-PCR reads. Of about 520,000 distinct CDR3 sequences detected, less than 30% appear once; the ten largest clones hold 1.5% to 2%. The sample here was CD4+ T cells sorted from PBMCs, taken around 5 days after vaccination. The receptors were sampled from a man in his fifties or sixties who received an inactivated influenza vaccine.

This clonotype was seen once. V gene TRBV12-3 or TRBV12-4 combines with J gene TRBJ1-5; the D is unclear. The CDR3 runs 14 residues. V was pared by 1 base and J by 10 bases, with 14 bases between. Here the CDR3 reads CASSLGQVEAPQHF. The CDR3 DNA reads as TGTGCCAGCAGTTTAGGTCAGGTCGAGGCTCCCCAGCATTTT.

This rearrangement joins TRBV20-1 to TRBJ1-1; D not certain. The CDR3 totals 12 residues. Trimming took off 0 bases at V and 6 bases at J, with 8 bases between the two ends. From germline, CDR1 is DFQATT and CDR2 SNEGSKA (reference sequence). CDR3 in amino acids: CSARDGQPEAFF. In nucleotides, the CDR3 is TGCAGTGCTAGAGATGGGCAGCCTGAAGCTTTCTTT.

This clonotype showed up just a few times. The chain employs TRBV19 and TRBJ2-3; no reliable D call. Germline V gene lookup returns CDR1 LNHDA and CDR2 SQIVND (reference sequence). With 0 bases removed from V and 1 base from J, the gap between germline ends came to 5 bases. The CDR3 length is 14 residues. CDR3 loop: CASSIDGRTDTQYF. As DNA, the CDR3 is TGTGCCAGTAGTATAGACGGTCGCACAGATACGCAGTATTTT.

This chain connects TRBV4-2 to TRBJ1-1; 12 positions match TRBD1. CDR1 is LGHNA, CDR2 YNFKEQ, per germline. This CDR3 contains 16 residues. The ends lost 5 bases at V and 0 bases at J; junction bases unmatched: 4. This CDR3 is CASSTGTGGMNTEAFF. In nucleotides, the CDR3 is TGTGCCAGCAGCACCGGGACAGGGGGCATGAACACTGAAGCTTTCTTT.

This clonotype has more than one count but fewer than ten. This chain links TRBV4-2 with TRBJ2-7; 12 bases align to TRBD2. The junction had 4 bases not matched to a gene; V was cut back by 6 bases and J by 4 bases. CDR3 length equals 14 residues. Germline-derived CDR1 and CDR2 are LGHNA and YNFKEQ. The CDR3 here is CASRRTSGMYEQYF. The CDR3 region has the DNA TGTGCCAGCAGGCGGACTAGCGGGATGTACGAGCAGTACTTC.

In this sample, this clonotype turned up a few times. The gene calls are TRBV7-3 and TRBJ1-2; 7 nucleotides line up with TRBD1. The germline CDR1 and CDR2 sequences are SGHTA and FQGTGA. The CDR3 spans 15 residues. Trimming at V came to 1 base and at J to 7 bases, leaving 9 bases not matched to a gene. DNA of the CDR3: TGTGCCAGCAGCTTAAGCGGCAGGGGGTCGGGTGGCTACACCTTC. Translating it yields CASSLSGRGSGGYTF.

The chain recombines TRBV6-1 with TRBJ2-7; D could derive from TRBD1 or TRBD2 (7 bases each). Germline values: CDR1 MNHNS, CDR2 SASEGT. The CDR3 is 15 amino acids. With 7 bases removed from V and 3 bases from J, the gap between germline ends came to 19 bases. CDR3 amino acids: CASTTSPGGVYEQYF. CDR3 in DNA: TGTGCCAGCACCACCAGCCCAGGGGGGGTCTACGAGCAGTACTTC.

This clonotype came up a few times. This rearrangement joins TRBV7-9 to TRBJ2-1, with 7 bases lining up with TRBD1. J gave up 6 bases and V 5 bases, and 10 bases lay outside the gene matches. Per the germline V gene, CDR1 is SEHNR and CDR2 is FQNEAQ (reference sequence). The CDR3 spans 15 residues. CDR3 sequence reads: CASSIRQGIANEQFF. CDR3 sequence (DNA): TGTGCCAGCAGCATAAGACAGGGAATCGCCAATGAGCAGTTCTTC.

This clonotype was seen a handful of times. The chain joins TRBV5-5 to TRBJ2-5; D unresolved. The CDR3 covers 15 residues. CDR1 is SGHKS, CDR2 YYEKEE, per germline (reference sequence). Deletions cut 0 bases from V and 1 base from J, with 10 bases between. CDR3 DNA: TGTGCCAGCAGCTTGGATGAGCGCCTCCAAGAGACCCAGTACTTC. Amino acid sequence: CASSLDERLQETQYF.

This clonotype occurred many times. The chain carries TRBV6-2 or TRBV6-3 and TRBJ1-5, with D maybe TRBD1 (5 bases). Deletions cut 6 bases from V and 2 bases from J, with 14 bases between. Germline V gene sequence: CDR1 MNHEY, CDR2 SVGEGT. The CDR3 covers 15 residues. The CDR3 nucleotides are TGTGCCAGCAGGAGCGGAGGGGTAGGCAATCAGCCCCAGCATTTT. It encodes CASRSGGVGNQPQHF.

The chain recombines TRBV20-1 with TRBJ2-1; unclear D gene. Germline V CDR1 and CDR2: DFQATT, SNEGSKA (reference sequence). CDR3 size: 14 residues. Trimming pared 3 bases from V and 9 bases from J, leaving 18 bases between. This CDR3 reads CSASKFRYMGEQFF. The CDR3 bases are TGCAGTGCTAGTAAGTTTCGGTATATGGGTGAGCAGTTCTTC.

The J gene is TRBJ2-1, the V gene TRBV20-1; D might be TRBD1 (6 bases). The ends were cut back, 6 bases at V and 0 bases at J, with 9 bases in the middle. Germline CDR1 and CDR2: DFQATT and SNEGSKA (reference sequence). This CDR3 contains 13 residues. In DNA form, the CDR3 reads TGCAGTGCCGAGGGGGTCTCCTACAATGAGCAGTTCTTC. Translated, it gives CSAEGVSYNEQFF.

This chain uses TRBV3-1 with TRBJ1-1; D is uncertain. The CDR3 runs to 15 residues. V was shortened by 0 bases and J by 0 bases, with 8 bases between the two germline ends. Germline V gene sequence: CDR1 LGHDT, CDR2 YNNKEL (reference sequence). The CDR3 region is CASSQERVMNTEAFF. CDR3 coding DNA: TGTGCCAGCAGCCAAGAGAGGGTGATGAACACTGAAGCTTTCTTT.

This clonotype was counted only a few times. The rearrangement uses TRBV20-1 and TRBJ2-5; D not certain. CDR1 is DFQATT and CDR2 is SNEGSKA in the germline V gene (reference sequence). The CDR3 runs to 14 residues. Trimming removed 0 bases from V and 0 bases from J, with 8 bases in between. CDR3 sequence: CSARESVYQETQYF. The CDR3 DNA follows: TGCAGTGCTAGAGAAAGCGTCTACCAAGAGACCCAGTACTTC.

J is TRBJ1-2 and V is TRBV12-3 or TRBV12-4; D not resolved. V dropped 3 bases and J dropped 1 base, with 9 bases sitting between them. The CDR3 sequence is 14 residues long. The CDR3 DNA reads TGTGCCAGCAGTTTGAGGCAGATTAACTATGGCTACACCTTC. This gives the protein CASSLRQINYGYTF.

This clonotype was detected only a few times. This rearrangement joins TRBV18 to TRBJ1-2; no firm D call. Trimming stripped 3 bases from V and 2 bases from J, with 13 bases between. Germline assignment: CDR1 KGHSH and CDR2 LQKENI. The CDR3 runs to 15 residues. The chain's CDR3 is CASSPRAEANYGYTF. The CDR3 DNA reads TGTGCCAGCTCACCCCGGGCGGAGGCCAACTATGGCTACACCTTC.

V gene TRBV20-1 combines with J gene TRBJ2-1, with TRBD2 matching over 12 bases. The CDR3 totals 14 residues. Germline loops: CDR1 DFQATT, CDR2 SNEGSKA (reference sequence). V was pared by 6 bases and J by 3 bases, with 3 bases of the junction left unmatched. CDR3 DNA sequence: TGCAGTGCCACGACTAGCGGGAGCTACAATGAGCAGTTCTTC. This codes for CSATTSGSYNEQFF.

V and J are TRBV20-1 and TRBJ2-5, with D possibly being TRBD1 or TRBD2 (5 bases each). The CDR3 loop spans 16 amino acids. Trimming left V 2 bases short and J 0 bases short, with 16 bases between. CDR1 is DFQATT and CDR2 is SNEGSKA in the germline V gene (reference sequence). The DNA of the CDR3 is TGCAGTGCTAGATCCGCGACCGGGACCAACCAAGAGACCCAGTACTTC. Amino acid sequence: CSARSATGTNQETQYF.

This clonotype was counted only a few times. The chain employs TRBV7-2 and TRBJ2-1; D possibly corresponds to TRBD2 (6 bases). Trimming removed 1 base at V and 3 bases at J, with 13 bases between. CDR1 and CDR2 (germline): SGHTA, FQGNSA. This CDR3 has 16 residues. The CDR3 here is CASSLEYGRNYNEQFF. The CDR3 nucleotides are TGTGCCAGCAGCTTAGAGTACGGGAGAAACTACAATGAGCAGTTCTTC.

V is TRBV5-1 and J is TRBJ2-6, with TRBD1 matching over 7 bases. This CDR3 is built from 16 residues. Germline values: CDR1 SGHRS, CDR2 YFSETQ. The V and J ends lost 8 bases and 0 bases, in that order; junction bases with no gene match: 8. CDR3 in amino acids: CASRWDSSSGANVLTF. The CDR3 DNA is TGCGCCAGTCGCTGGGACAGTAGCTCTGGGGCCAACGTCCTGACTTTC.

The CDR3 DNA reads as TGTGCCAGCAGCCGCCGGCAGCCCCCCGGGGAGCTGTTTTTT. Translation gives CASSRRQPPGELFF. The chain couples TRBV3-1 to TRBJ2-2; unclear D gene. CDR3 length: 14 amino acids. CDR1 and CDR2 from the germline V gene are LGHDT and YNNKEL (reference sequence). V was cut by 4 bases and J by 6 bases, with 12 bases left in between.

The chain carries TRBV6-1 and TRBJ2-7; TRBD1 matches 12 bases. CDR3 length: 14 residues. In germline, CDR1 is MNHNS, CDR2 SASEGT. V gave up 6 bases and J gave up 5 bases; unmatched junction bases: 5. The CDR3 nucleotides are TGTGCCAGCAGGAGGGACAGGGGGCAGGACGAGCAGTACTTC. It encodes CASRRDRGQDEQYF.

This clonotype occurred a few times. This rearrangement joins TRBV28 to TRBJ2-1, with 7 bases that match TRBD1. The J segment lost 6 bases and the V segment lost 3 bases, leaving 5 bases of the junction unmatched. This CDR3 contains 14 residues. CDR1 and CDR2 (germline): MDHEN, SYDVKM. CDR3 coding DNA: TGTGCCAGCAGTTTTACAAGGGGGCGCAATGAGCAGTTCTTC. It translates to CASSFTRGRNEQFF.